This T cell receptor (beta chain) was identified during a study of beta chain features in type 1 diabetes. General study points: Significant though moderate, a shortening of TCRB CDR3s appeared in all four CD4+ subsets of Type 1 diabetes patients.

Expressed TCRB transcripts were sequenced because the isolated RNA had all been reverse transcribed beforehand. The table came from immunoSEQ multiplex PCR; TCRdb's copy has only in-frame clones and leaves some out. The profile shows almost 350,000 clones, roughly a tenth of them singletons. Turning to this clone: The antigen remains unidentified.

CDR3 length equals 15 residues. The V gene lost 6 bases and the J gene lost 4 bases, with 18 bases spanning the gap. Looked up from germline, CDR1 is LGHNA and CDR2 is YSLEER. Sequenced sample: central memory CD4+ T cells from blood. The source of this sequence is a man aged 30 to 45 with type 1 diabetes. This sequence joins TRBV4-3 and TRBJ1-2; no firm D call. The chain's CDR3 is CASRNQEGGFYGYTF. The DNA of the CDR3 is TGCGCCAGCAGGAATCAAGAGGGCGGATTCTATGGCTACACCTTC.